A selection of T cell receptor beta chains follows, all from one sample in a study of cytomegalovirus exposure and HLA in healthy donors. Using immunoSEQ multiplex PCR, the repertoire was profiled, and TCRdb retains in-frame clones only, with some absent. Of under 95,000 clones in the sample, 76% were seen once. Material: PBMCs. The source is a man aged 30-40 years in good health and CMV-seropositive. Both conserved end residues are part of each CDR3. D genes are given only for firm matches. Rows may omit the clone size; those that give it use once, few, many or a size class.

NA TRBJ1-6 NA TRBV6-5 CASSYSEGPLHF TGTGCCAGCAGTTACTCCGAGGGACCCCTCCACTTT
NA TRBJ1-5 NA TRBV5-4 CASSLPNQPQHF TGTGCCAGCAGCTTGCCAAATCAGCCCCAGCATTTT
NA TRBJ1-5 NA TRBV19 CATAGPGNQPQHF TGTGCCACCGCCGGGCCGGGGAATCAGCCCCAGCATTTT
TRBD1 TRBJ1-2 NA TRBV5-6 CASSGDRVLAYGYTF TGTGCCAGCAGCGGCGACAGGGTCCTTGCGTATGGCTACACCTTC
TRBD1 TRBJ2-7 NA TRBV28 CASSLLFRDRQSREQYF TGTGCCAGCAGTTTACTATTCCGGGACAGGCAATCCAGGGAGCAGTACTTC
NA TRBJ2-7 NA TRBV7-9 CASRPEAGKSSYEQYF TGTGCCAGCAGACCGGAAGCAGGTAAATCCTCCTACGAGCAGTACTTC
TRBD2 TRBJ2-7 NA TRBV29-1 CSVEEAGGSYEQYF TGCAGCGTTGAAGAGGCGGGAGGGTCGTACGAGCAGTACTTC
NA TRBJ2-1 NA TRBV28 CASTSSQVGFQFF TGTGCCAGCACCTCGTCCCAGGTGGGCTTTCAGTTCTTC
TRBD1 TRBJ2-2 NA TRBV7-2 CASSSDRVLTGELFF TGTGCCAGCAGCTCGGACAGGGTACTTACCGGGGAGCTGTTTTTT
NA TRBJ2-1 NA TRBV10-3 CAISEGGSDEQFF TGTGCCATCAGTGAGGGAGGGAGTGATGAGCAGTTCTTC
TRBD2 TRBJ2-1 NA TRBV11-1 CASSTKKRGSSYNEQFF TGTGCCAGCAGCACGAAAAAGCGGGGAAGCTCCTACAATGAGCAGTTCTTC
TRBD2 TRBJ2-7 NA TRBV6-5 CASGASGRAAEQYF TGTGCCAGCGGTGCTAGCGGGAGGGCCGCGGAGCAGTACTTC
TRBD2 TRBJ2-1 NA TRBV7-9 CASSGLGGDEQFF TGTGCCAGCAGCGGTTTGGGAGGGGATGAGCAGTTCTTC
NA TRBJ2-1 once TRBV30 CACTEFNEQFF TGTGCCTGTACGGAGTTCAATGAGCAGTTCTTC
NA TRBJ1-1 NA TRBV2 CASSEERGNTEAFF TGTGCCAGCAGTGAAGAGCGGGGAAACACTGAAGCTTTCTTT
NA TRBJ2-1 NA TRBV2 CASRQGGNEQFF TGTGCCAGCAGGCAGGGTGGCAATGAGCAGTTCTTC
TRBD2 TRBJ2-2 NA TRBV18 CASSPPILAGNGELFF TGTGCCAGCTCACCACCGATTCTAGCGGGAAACGGGGAGCTGTTTTTT
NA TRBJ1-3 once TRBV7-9 CASSLDSTGNTIYF TGTGCCAGCAGCCTGGACAGTACTGGAAACACCATATATTTT
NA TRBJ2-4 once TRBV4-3 CASSQGRHSTLAKNIQYF TGCGCCAGCAGCCAAGGCCGTCACAGTACTCTAGCCAAAAACATTCAGTACTTC
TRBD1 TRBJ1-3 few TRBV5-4 CASSLDPGQPSGNTIYF TGTGCCAGCAGCTTGGATCCGGGACAGCCCTCTGGAAACACCATATATTTT
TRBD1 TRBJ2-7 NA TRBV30 CAWSTGQGLDEQYF TGTGCCTGGAGCACGGGACAGGGGCTTGACGAGCAGTACTTC
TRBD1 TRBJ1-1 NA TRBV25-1 CASSESGDRGSAFF TGTGCCAGCAGTGAATCCGGGGACAGGGGTAGTGCTTTCTTT
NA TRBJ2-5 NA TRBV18 CASSPSSGMETQYF TGTGCCAGCTCACCATCATCAGGGATGGAGACCCAGTACTTC
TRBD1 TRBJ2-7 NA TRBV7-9 CASSLDRQGTYEQYF TGTGCCAGCAGCTTAGATCGACAGGGAACCTACGAGCAGTACTTC
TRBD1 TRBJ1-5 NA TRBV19 CASSMGTGYQPQHF TGTGCCAGTAGTATGGGGACAGGATATCAGCCCCAGCATTTT
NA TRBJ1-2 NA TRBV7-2 CASSKTVTGYTF TGTGCCAGCAGCAAGACAGTAACGGGCTACACCTTC
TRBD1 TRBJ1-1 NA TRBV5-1 CASSFDRGLLNTEAFF TGCGCCAGCAGCTTCGACAGGGGGCTACTGAACACTGAAGCTTTCTTT
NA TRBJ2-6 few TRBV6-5 CASIDPRHPNVLTF TGTGCCAGCATCGATCCCAGACATCCCAACGTCCTGACTTTC
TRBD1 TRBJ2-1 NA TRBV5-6 CASMRQGIANEQFF TGTGCCAGCATGCGACAGGGGATAGCCAATGAGCAGTTCTTC
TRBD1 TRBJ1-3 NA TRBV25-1 CARGTGLTGNTIYF TGTGCCAGAGGGACAGGGCTCACTGGAAACACCATATATTTT
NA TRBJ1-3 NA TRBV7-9 CASSHQGSLSGNTIYF TGTGCCAGCAGCCACCAGGGGTCCCTCTCTGGAAACACCATATATTTT